These T cell receptor beta chains were read from a single sample in a study of shared clonotypes between healthy human individuals. Only in-frame clones appear in the TCRdb table, and some are missing; sequencing was by immunoSEQ multiplex PCR. The sample shows 2,500,000 or so clones, over 85% of them seen only once. The sample was naive CD4+ T cells from PBMCs. Every receptor here comes from a man aged 18-30 years in good health. Some clones in this sample may be carry-over from other donors' samples. Both conserved end residues are part of each CDR3. Each record gives: CDR3 length, J gene, V gene, D gene, clone size, CDR3 DNA, CDR3 protein. The D gene is left open where the match is weak. Part of the rows lack a size; the others show once, few, many or a class for expanded clones.

len: 13; j_gene: TRBJ1-1; v_gene: TRBV2; d_gene: .; abundance: .; CDR3nt: TGTGCCAGCAGTCGGTGGGGGAACACTGAAGCTTTCTTT; CDR3aa: CASSRWGNTEAFF
len: 15; j_gene: TRBJ1-2; v_gene: TRBV7-9; d_gene: .; abundance: once; CDR3nt: TGTGCCAGCAGCTTAGCGCGGGGGTTTAGGCATGGCTACACCTTC; CDR3aa: CASSLARGFRHGYTF
len: 16; j_gene: TRBJ1-3; v_gene: TRBV5-1; d_gene: .; abundance: .; CDR3nt: TGCGCCAGCAGCTTGGCCTCTGGGTCGTCTGGAAACACCATATATTTT; CDR3aa: CASSLASGSSGNTIYF
len: 15; j_gene: TRBJ1-1; v_gene: TRBV7-2; d_gene: .; abundance: .; CDR3nt: TGTGCCAGCAGCTTAAGTATCGGGCGGAACACTGAAGCTTTCTTT; CDR3aa: CASSLSIGRNTEAFF
len: 15; j_gene: TRBJ1-2; v_gene: TRBV5-1; d_gene: .; abundance: .; CDR3nt: TGCGCCAGCAGTTCCCTTTTTCCGGAAAACCGCGGCTACACCTTC; CDR3aa: CASSSLFPENRGYTF
len: 13; j_gene: TRBJ2-5; v_gene: TRBV27; d_gene: .; abundance: .; CDR3nt: TGTGCCAGCAGTGTGGACTCGGCGGAGACCCAGTACTTC; CDR3aa: CASSVDSAETQYF
len: 13; j_gene: TRBJ1-5; v_gene: TRBV27; d_gene: .; abundance: .; CDR3nt: TGTGCCAGCACCCCGAAAAGCAATCAGCCCCAGCATTTT; CDR3aa: CASTPKSNQPQHF
len: 15; j_gene: TRBJ2-7; v_gene: TRBV25-1; d_gene: .; abundance: .; CDR3nt: TGTGCCAGCAAATCGGCTGGAACAATTACCTACGAGCAGTACTTC; CDR3aa: CASKSAGTITYEQYF
len: 15; j_gene: TRBJ1-3; v_gene: TRBV27; d_gene: .; abundance: .; CDR3nt: TGTGCCAGCAGTTTAAGCGGGGGTCAAGGAAACACCATATATTTT; CDR3aa: CASSLSGGQGNTIYF
len: 13; j_gene: TRBJ2-7; v_gene: TRBV29-1; d_gene: .; abundance: .; CDR3nt: TGCAGCGTTGTTTACGGGGCACCCTACGAGCAGTACTTC; CDR3aa: CSVVYGAPYEQYF
len: 13; j_gene: TRBJ2-1; v_gene: TRBV11-3; d_gene: .; abundance: .; CDR3nt: TGTGCCAGCAGCTCCCACTCTAGCGTAGAGCAGTTCTTC; CDR3aa: CASSSHSSVEQFF
len: 16; j_gene: TRBJ2-1; v_gene: TRBV27; d_gene: .; abundance: .; CDR3nt: TGTGCCAGCAGTTTAAGGGACTCGAGCTCCTACAATGAGCAGTTCTTC; CDR3aa: CASSLRDSSSYNEQFF
len: 18; j_gene: TRBJ2-1; v_gene: TRBV29-1; d_gene: .; abundance: .; CDR3nt: TGCAGCGTTGACAATCGGCCAGGTCTCTTATCGTCCTACAATGAGCAGTTCTTC; CDR3aa: CSVDNRPGLLSSYNEQFF
len: 17; j_gene: TRBJ2-1; v_gene: TRBV6-8; d_gene: TRBD2; abundance: .; CDR3nt: TGTGCCAGCAGTTCCCCCCGTCTAGCGGGAGGAATTCATGAGCAGTTCTTC; CDR3aa: CASSSPRLAGGIHEQFF
len: 13; j_gene: TRBJ2-3; v_gene: TRBV2; d_gene: .; abundance: .; CDR3nt: TGTGCCAGCATAGTGGAGAGCACAGATACGCAGTATTTT; CDR3aa: CASIVESTDTQYF
len: 14; j_gene: TRBJ1-1; v_gene: TRBV7-2; d_gene: .; abundance: .; CDR3nt: TGTGCCAGCAGCTTAATATCGGGGGGCGCTGAAGCTTTCTTT; CDR3aa: CASSLISGGAEAFF
len: 15; j_gene: TRBJ2-5; v_gene: TRBV6-5; d_gene: TRBD1; abundance: .; CDR3nt: TGTGCCAGCAGCCCCGGGACAGGGCTTCCGGGGACCCAGTACTTC; CDR3aa: CASSPGTGLPGTQYF
len: 12; j_gene: TRBJ2-3; v_gene: TRBV2; d_gene: TRBD1; abundance: .; CDR3nt: TGTGCTGGTCAGGGGGCCACAGATACGCAGTATTTT; CDR3aa: CAGQGATDTQYF
len: 14; j_gene: TRBJ1-1; v_gene: TRBV27; d_gene: .; abundance: .; CDR3nt: TGTGCCAGCAGGGCAAGGACTGGTAGGACTGAAGCTTTCTTT; CDR3aa: CASRARTGRTEAFF
len: 14; j_gene: TRBJ2-7; v_gene: TRBV5-1; d_gene: .; abundance: .; CDR3nt: TGCGCCAGCAGCCTGGACAGTTTGTCCTACGAGCAGTACTTC; CDR3aa: CASSLDSLSYEQYF
len: 18; j_gene: TRBJ2-1; v_gene: TRBV5-6; d_gene: .; abundance: .; CDR3nt: TGTGCCAGCAGCTTGGCCAATTCGATGGGCGGGGCCTACAATGAGCAGTTCTTC; CDR3aa: CASSLANSMGGAYNEQFF
len: 14; j_gene: TRBJ2-1; v_gene: TRBV2; d_gene: .; abundance: .; CDR3nt: TGTGCCAGCAGCGCGTTGACAGTTACCAATGAGCAGTTCTTC; CDR3aa: CASSALTVTNEQFF